These 14 T cell receptor beta chains were sequenced from one sample in a study of T cell responses to AZD1222 COVID-19 vaccine. Using immunoSEQ multiplex PCR, the repertoire was profiled, and TCRdb retains in-frame clones only, with some absent. The sample holds some 140,000 clones, 75% to 95% seen once. The input for sequencing was peripheral blood, taken 28 days after the second AZD1222 dose. The source of these receptors is an adult who received the AZD1222 COVID-19 vaccine.

This clone was picked up a small number of times. The chain has TRBV6-5 and TRBJ2-1; 8 bases are shared with TRBD1. The CDR3 has 13 residues. The V and J ends lost 6 bases and 7 bases, in that order; junction bases with no gene match: 5. CDR1 is MNHEY and CDR2 is SVGAGI in the germline V gene. CDR3 DNA sequence: TGTGCCAGCAGCGACAGGGGTCCTAATGAGCAGTTCTTC. This translates into CASSDRGPNEQFF.

The J gene is TRBJ2-4, the V gene TRBV7-9; D is unresolved. Trimming took off 1 base at V and 1 base at J, with 14 bases between the two ends. The germline V gene encodes CDR1 SEHNR and CDR2 FQNEAQ (reference sequence). The CDR3 totals 17 residues. The CDR3 bases are TGTGCCAGCAGCTTAGTAGGTGGAGTCCTTGCCAAAAACATTCAGTACTTC. Amino acids: CASSLVGGVLAKNIQYF.

CDR3 DNA: TGTGCCAGCAGCTTGAGACAGGGAACTGAAGCTTTCTTT. This sequence encodes CASSLRQGTEAFF. V is TRBV7-9 and J is TRBJ1-1; 7 nucleotides align to TRBD1. V lost 3 bases, J lost 5 bases, and 3 bases stayed unmatched. The CDR3 contains 13 residues. In germline, CDR1 is SEHNR, CDR2 FQNEAQ (reference sequence). Combining the CDR3 with reference TRBV7-9 and TRBJ1-1 gives the whole variable domain DTGVSQNPRHKITKRGQNVTFRCDPISEHNRLYWYRQTLGQGPEFLTYFQNEAQLEKSRLLSDRFSAERPKGSFSTLEIQRTEQGDSAMYLCASSLRQGTEAFFGQGTRLTVV.

The chain couples TRBV18 to TRBJ1-1, with 11 bases matching TRBD1. V was pared by 6 bases and J by 6 bases, with 9 bases of the junction left unmatched. Per germline, CDR1 KGHSH and CDR2 LQKENI. This CDR3 is 15 amino acids long. The CDR3 coding sequence is TGTGCCAGCTCCAGTGCCGGGACAGGGGGGGCTGAAGCTTTCTTT. Amino acid sequence: CASSSAGTGGAEAFF.

The chain has TRBV11-2 and TRBJ2-1, with D unclear. This CDR3 is 16 amino acids long. Germline CDR1 SGHAT, CDR2 FQNNGV. Trimming removed 3 bases at V and 8 bases at J, with 20 bases between. The CDR3 DNA sequence: TGTGCCAGCAGCTTTAAGCCCGGGTACGTTGGCGATGAGCAGTTCTTC. Translating it yields CASSFKPGYVGDEQFF.

The V call is TRBV7-9, the J call TRBJ1-5; D not certain. Trimming removed 2 bases from V and 6 bases from J, with 17 bases in between. The CDR3 totals 16 residues. In germline, CDR1 is SEHNR, CDR2 FQNEAQ (reference sequence). The CDR3 loop is CASSLFFLRAGQPQHF. The CDR3, as DNA: TGTGCCAGCAGCTTATTTTTTTTGAGGGCGGGTCAGCCCCAGCATTTT.

This chain connects TRBV6-5 to TRBJ1-2; tentative D call: TRBD1 (6 bases). Germline V gene sequence: CDR1 MNHEY, CDR2 SVGAGI. This CDR3 has 12 amino acids. Deletions cut 5 bases from V and 10 bases from J, with 14 bases between. In nucleotides, the CDR3 is TGTGCCAGCAGTCGAGACAGGTTTGTCTACACCTTC. Amino acids: CASSRDRFVYTF.

The rearrangement joins TRBV19 to TRBJ2-3; D possibly corresponds to TRBD1 (6 bases). The CDR3 is made up of 13 amino acids. V lost 5 bases and J 5 bases, leaving 11 bases between the germline ends. CDR1 and CDR2 (germline): LNHDA, SQIVND (reference sequence). CDR3 amino acids: CASSFVGGDTQYF. The DNA for the CDR3 is TGTGCCAGTAGTTTCGTAGGGGGAGATACGCAGTATTTT.

The rearrangement links TRBV28 to TRBJ1-5; tentative D call: TRBD1 (5 bases). Per the germline V gene, CDR1 is MDHEN and CDR2 is SYDVKM. Trimming took off 8 bases at V and 0 bases at J, with 11 bases between the two ends. The CDR3 has 14 residues. DNA for the CDR3: TGTGCCAGCTGGGGCGGACCTAGCAATCAGCCCCAGCATTTT. Translation gives CASWGGPSNQPQHF.

The rearrangement joins TRBV2 to TRBJ1-2; 8 bases are a match to TRBD1. CDR1 and CDR2 from the germline V gene are SNHLY and FYNNEI. The CDR3 contains 13 residues. V was clipped by 5 bases and J by 5 bases; unmatched bases: 4. The CDR3 DNA reads as TGTGCCAGCAGTCCGACAGGGGAGTATGGCTACACCTTC. Amino acids: CASSPTGEYGYTF.

This clone was seen just once. The chain carries TRBV19 and TRBJ2-1; 12 positions agree with TRBD2. The V gene's germline CDR1 is LNHDA and CDR2 SQIVND (reference sequence). There are 16 residues in the CDR3. Losses at the gene ends were 6 bases for V and 5 bases for J; bases not matched to a gene: 8. In DNA, the CDR3 is TGTGCCAGTAGGCCACTAGCGGGGGGCCGGGACAATGAGCAGTTCTTC. Residues: CASRPLAGGRDNEQFF.

The chain recombines TRBV7-9 with TRBJ1-2; 8 bases agree with TRBD1. This CDR3 is built from 15 residues. J lost 0 bases, V lost 6 bases, and 6 bases had no gene match. CDR1 and CDR2 from the germline V gene are SEHNR and FQNEAQ (reference sequence). The CDR3 region has the DNA TGTGCCAGCAGTCAGACAGGGGCGGCTAACTATGGCTACACCTTC. Translating it yields CASSQTGAANYGYTF.

This clone was detected only a few times. Other DNA sequences in this sample translate to the same CDR3. The chain uses TRBV7-3 and TRBJ1-1, with D uncertain. V dropped 0 bases and J dropped 0 bases, with 2 bases sitting between them. Germline CDR1 is SGHTA and CDR2 is FQGTGA. The CDR3 is 13 amino acids. CDR3 residues: CASSLTVNTEAFF. CDR3 coding DNA: TGTGCCAGCAGCTTAACGGTGAACACTGAAGCTTTCTTT. The whole variable domain, remainder taken from reference TRBV7-3 and TRBJ1-1, is GAGVSQTPSNKVTEKGKYVELRCDPISGHTALYWYRQSLGQGPEFLIYFQGTGAADDSGLPNDRFFAVRPEGSVSTLKIQRTERGDSAVYLCASSLTVNTEAFFGQGTRLTVV.

This rearrangement joins TRBV19 to TRBJ2-6; D remains ambiguous. Per the germline V gene, CDR1 is LNHDA and CDR2 is SQIVND (reference sequence). The CDR3 contains 15 residues. V lost 3 bases, J lost 0 bases, and 6 bases lay in between. The CDR3 is CASSIISSGANVLTF. In nucleotides, the CDR3 is TGTGCCAGTAGTATCATAAGCTCTGGGGCCAACGTCCTGACTTTC.